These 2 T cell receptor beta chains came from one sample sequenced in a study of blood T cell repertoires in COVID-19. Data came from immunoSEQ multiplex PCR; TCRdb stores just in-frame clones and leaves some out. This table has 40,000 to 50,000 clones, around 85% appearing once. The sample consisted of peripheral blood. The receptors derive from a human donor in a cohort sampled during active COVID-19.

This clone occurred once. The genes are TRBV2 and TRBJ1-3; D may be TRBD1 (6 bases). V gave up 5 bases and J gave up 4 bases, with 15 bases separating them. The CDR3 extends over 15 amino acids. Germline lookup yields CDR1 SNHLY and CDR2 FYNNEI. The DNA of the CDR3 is TGTGCCAGCAGTACTGGACAGTCGGGCGGAAACACCATATATTTT. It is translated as CASSTGQSGGNTIYF.

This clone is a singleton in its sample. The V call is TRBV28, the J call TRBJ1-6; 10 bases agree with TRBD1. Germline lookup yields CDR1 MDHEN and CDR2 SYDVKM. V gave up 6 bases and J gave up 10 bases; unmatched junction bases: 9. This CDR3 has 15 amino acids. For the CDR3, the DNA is TGTGCCAGCAGCCGTCGACAGGGGGCGAGCTCACCCCTCCACTTT. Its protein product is CASSRRQGASSPLHF.